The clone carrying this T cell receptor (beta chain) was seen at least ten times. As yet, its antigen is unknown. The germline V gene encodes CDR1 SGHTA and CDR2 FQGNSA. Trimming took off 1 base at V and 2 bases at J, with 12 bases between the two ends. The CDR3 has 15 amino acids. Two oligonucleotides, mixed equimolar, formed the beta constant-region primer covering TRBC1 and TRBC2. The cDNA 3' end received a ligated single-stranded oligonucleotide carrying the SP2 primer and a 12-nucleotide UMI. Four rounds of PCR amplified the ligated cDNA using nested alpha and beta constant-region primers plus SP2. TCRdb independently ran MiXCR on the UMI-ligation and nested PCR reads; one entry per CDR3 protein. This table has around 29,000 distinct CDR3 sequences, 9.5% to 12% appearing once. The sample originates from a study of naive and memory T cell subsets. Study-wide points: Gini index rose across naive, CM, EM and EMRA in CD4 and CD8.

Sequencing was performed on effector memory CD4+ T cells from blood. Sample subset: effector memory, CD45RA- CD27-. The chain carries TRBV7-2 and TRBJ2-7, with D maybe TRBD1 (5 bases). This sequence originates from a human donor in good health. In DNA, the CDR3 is TGTGCCAGCAGCTTAGGCCAGGGCGCCGCCTACGAGCAGTACTTC. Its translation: CASSLGQGAAYEQYF.